This note documents a single T cell receptor (beta chain) sequence. Its antigen is as yet unknown. After removal of 5 bases from V and 2 bases from J, the junction contained 2 bases not matched to a gene. Per germline, CDR1 MNHNY and CDR2 SVGAGI (reference sequence). The CDR3 consists of 13 residues. This entry belongs to a study of OX40 agonist ivuxolimab in advanced cancers. Study background: A male proportion of about 84% was recorded, with mean age approximately 57 years and range 23 to 79. Partial responses were achieved by three patients: one hepatocellular carcinoma, two cutaneous melanoma. General study results and limits: In general, CD8+ T cells held more expanded clones than CD4+ did, on average. Not determined was the antigen specificity of the expanded peripheral T cells.

The protocol was immunoSEQ multiplex PCR, while the TCRdb copy is restricted to in-frame clones and leaves out a portion. This table has 60,000 or so clones, around 90% appearing once. The input for sequencing was CD4+ or CD8+ T cells sorted from blood, taken in a trial of the OX40 agonist ivuxolimab. This chain joins TRBV6-6 and TRBJ2-5, with 7 bases matching TRBD1. This sequence was found in an adult with an advanced solid tumor such as melanoma, head and neck, liver or kidney cancer. CDR3 sequence reads: CASSDRAQETQYF. Here the CDR3 DNA reads TGTGCCAGCAGTGACAGGGCTCAAGAGACCCAGTACTTC.